The clone carrying this T cell receptor beta chain was detected ten times or more. As yet, its antigen is unknown. This CDR3 is built from 14 residues. Trimming took off 4 bases at V and 5 bases at J, with 15 bases between the two ends. Germline V lookup: CDR1 SGHRS, CDR2 YFSETQ. The data belong to a study of T cells after yellow fever vaccination. Study results and caveats: Clones from primary vaccination mostly reappeared after the booster (about 97% CD4, over 85% CD8).

A 5'RACE template-switching step, the method used to make TCR cDNA, added a universal primer site and UMIs. TCRdb passed the 5' RACE reads through MiXCR, listing each CDR3 protein once. The table lists roughly 330,000 distinct CDR3 sequences, around 4.1% of them singletons. The sample here was PBMCs, taken 5 days after the yellow fever booster vaccination. The sequence was collected from a man between 18 and 29 years old who received the YFV17D yellow fever vaccine. The J gene is TRBJ2-5, the V gene TRBV5-1; perhaps TRBD2 as D (6 bases). Here the CDR3 reads CASSLGTFSETQYF. The CDR3, as DNA: TGCGCCAGCAGCCTCGGGACTTTCTCGGAGACCCAGTACTTC.